These 28 T cell receptor beta chains came from one sample sequenced in a study of shared clonotypes between healthy human individuals. CD45RO-negative cells were positively selected for CCR7, leaving out terminally differentiated effector memory CD45RA+ cells. Only in-frame clones appear in the TCRdb table, and some are missing; sequencing was by immunoSEQ multiplex PCR. The sample has roughly 570,000 clones, roughly 98% seen once. The sequenced sample was naive CD8+ T cells sorted from blood. These receptors were collected from a man aged 25 to 40 in good health.

The rearrangement uses TRBV27 and TRBJ2-1; a weak D match, TRBD2 (6 bases). This CDR3 is built from 16 residues. CDR1 is MNHEY and CDR2 is SMNVEV in the germline V gene (reference sequence). Trimming pared 2 bases from V and 0 bases from J, leaving 11 bases between. CDR3 coding DNA: TGTGCCAGCAGTTTACTGGGACTCAGCTCCTACAATGAGCAGTTCTTC. Its translation: CASSLLGLSSYNEQFF.

This sequence joins TRBV18 and TRBJ2-2; possible D gene TRBD1, 6 bases. The CDR3 has 18 residues. Germline values: CDR1 KGHSH, CDR2 LQKENI. With 6 bases removed from V and 5 bases from J, the gap between germline ends came to 25 bases. The CDR3 spells CASSSRVPRGQQTGELFF. As DNA, the CDR3 is TGTGCCAGCTCCTCCCGGGTCCCCAGGGGCCAACAGACCGGGGAGCTGTTTTTT.

This clone was recorded once. The chain employs TRBV6-1 and TRBJ1-4; no definite D call. Germline lookup yields CDR1 MNHNS and CDR2 SASEGT. Trimming shortened V by 2 bases and J by 11 bases, and 9 bases separated the two germline ends. CDR3 size: 12 residues. The CDR3 spells CASSEYGKKLFF. In DNA, the CDR3 is TGTGCCAGCAGTGAATATGGGAAGAAACTGTTTTTT.

As for this clone: Other DNA sequences in this sample translate to the same CDR3. The chain employs TRBV28 and TRBJ2-7; 7 positions agree with TRBD1. CDR3 length: 14 residues. After removal of 5 bases from V and 2 bases from J, the junction contained 6 bases not matched to a gene. Germline values: CDR1 MDHEN, CDR2 SYDVKM. CDR3 nucleotides: TGTGCCAGCAGTCCACCGGGACAGACCTACGAGCAGTACTTC. It codes for CASSPPGQTYEQYF.

This clone showed up just once. J is TRBJ1-5 and V is TRBV18; the D is unclear. V lost 3 bases to trimming and J lost 3 bases, with 21 bases between them. CDR1 and CDR2 (germline): KGHSH, LQKENI. The CDR3 length is 18 residues. This CDR3 is CASSPQLTSYGHNQPQHF. CDR3 sequence (DNA): TGTGCCAGCTCACCCCAACTGACTAGTTACGGTCACAATCAGCCCCAGCATTTT.

This clone was seen a single time. V gene TRBV5-1 combines with J gene TRBJ2-1, with TRBD1 matching over 8 bases. V gave up 4 bases and J gave up 6 bases; unmatched junction bases: 6. Germline V gene data show CDR1 as SGHRS and CDR2 as YFSETQ. The length of the CDR3 is 14 residues. Written as DNA, the CDR3 is TGCGCCAGCAGCATTGGACAGGGCCCCAATGAGCAGTTCTTC. Translated: CASSIGQGPNEQFF.

This chain uses TRBV5-1 with TRBJ2-7, with D tentatively TRBD2 (5 bases). Per germline, CDR1 SGHRS and CDR2 YFSETQ. V was cut by 0 bases and J by 0 bases, with 13 bases left in between. The CDR3 sequence is 16 residues long. CDR3 DNA: TGCGCCAGCAGCTTGGAATACCCCGCGGGCTCCTACGAGCAGTACTTC. Amino acids: CASSLEYPAGSYEQYF.

The chain has TRBV13 and TRBJ2-7; 8 bases are a match to TRBD1. The CDR3 sequence is 15 residues long. Per the germline V gene, CDR1 is PRHDT and CDR2 is FYEKMQ (reference sequence). With 5 bases clipped from V and 2 bases from J, the junction kept 8 bases outside the gene matches. CDR3 nucleotides: TGTGCCAGCAGCGAAACCGGGACAGGTACCTACGAGCAGTACTTC. Translated, it gives CASSETGTGTYEQYF.

The chain is built from TRBV7-9 and TRBJ2-6, with D possibly matching TRBD1 (6 bases). Trimming pared 6 bases from V and 0 bases from J, leaving 9 bases between. In germline, CDR1 is SEHNR, CDR2 FQNEAQ (reference sequence). The CDR3 extends over 15 amino acids. The CDR3 sequence: CASRPDSSGANVLTF. CDR3 nucleotide sequence: TGTGCCAGCAGACCGGACAGCTCTGGGGCCAACGTCCTGACTTTC.

The chain joins TRBV11-2 to TRBJ2-5; 7 bases line up with TRBD2. Germline V gene data show CDR1 as SGHAT and CDR2 as FQNNGV. The CDR3 runs to 12 residues. Trimming took 5 bases from V and 5 from J; bases not matched to a gene: 2. The CDR3 sequence is CASSELAETQYF. CDR3 nucleotide sequence: TGTGCCAGCAGCGAACTAGCGGAGACCCAGTACTTC.

The chain uses TRBV7-9 and TRBJ2-7, with no clear D. The germline gives CDR1 SEHNR, CDR2 FQNEAQ (reference sequence). There are 13 residues in the CDR3. Trimming took 3 bases from V and 6 from J, leaving 12 bases between them. This chain's CDR3 is CASSFGPVGEQYF. The CDR3 nucleotides read TGTGCCAGCAGCTTTGGGCCAGTCGGCGAGCAGTACTTC.

A word on this clone: Distinct nucleotide sequences in the sample also encode this CDR3. The chain combines TRBV7-9 with TRBJ2-1; TRBD2 matches at 8 bases. The CDR3 is 15 amino acids. The trim removed 4 bases at V and 6 bases at J, leaving 8 bases unmatched. The germline V gene has CDR1 SEHNR and CDR2 FQNEAQ (reference sequence). The CDR3 spells CASSSGLAGVNEQFF. CDR3 DNA: TGTGCCAGCAGCTCAGGACTAGCCGGAGTCAATGAGCAGTTCTTC.

This chain uses TRBV9 with TRBJ1-1, with TRBD1 identical over 9 bases. The V segment lost 3 bases and the J segment 9 bases; nucleotides outside the gene matches: 3. Germline V lookup: CDR1 SGDLS, CDR2 YYNGEE. The CDR3 length is 12 residues. CDR3: CASSAGQGQAFF. As DNA, the CDR3 is TGTGCCAGCAGCGCGGGACAGGGACAAGCTTTCTTT.

About this clone itself: Other DNA sequences in the same sample also yield this CDR3. This rearrangement joins TRBV27 to TRBJ2-7, with TRBD1 matching over 9 bases. V lost 4 bases, J lost 4 bases, and 5 bases stayed unmatched. Germline V gene data show CDR1 as MNHEY and CDR2 as SMNVEV (reference sequence). The CDR3 length is 14 residues. The CDR3 here is CASSSYRGRYEQYF. CDR3 bases: TGTGCCAGCAGTTCATACAGGGGGCGGTACGAGCAGTACTTC.

Worth noting for this clone: One end of the junction is discordant with germline, which a read error may explain. This chain links TRBV7-6 with TRBJ2-2; 8 bases align to TRBD1. This CDR3 has 15 residues. Germline CDR1 and CDR2: SGHVS and FNYEAQ. The CDR3 nucleotides read TGTGCCAGCAGCTTACCCACAGGGGGTGCCGGAGAGCTGTTTTTT. It yields the protein CASSLPTGGAGELFF.

The count of this clone is one. The rearrangement links TRBV11-2 to TRBJ2-7, with D perhaps TRBD1 or TRBD2 (6 bases each). From germline, CDR1 is SGHAT and CDR2 FQNNGV. The CDR3 loop spans 14 amino acids. The V gene lost 3 bases and the J gene lost 3 bases, with 12 bases spanning the gap. CDR3 sequence reads: CASSFGGGYYEQYF. The DNA of the CDR3 is TGTGCCAGCAGCTTTGGAGGGGGATACTACGAGCAGTACTTC.

The J gene is TRBJ2-1, the V gene TRBV29-1; 12 bases fit TRBD2. The CDR3 contains 15 residues. The V and J ends lost 0 bases and 8 bases, in that order; junction bases with no gene match: 5. Germline V gives CDR1 SQVTM, CDR2 ANQGSEA. CDR3 in amino acids: CSVEDPSGREDEQFF. The CDR3 DNA follows: TGCAGCGTTGAAGATCCTAGCGGGAGGGAGGATGAGCAGTTCTTC.

The CDR3 reads CASSLAPTNYGYTF. The CDR3 region has the DNA TGTGCCAGCAGCCTCGCCCCGACTAACTATGGCTACACCTTC. The V and J genes are TRBV6-5 and TRBJ1-2; D uncertain. Germline V gives CDR1 MNHEY, CDR2 SVGAGI. The CDR3 has 14 residues. Trimming took 6 bases from V and 0 from J, leaving 11 bases between them.

CDR3 coding DNA: TGTGCCAGCAGTTACTCTTCGGGACGCCGAGGAGATGAGCAGTTCTTC. Amino acid sequence: CASSYSSGRRGDEQFF. This chain connects TRBV6-5 to TRBJ2-1; D may correspond to TRBD1 or TRBD2 (5 bases each). The CDR3 runs to 16 residues. With 0 bases removed from V and 8 bases from J, the gap between germline ends came to 17 bases. From germline, CDR1 is MNHEY and CDR2 SVGAGI.

The V gene is TRBV11-2, the J gene TRBJ2-3; D ambiguous. Germline V gene data show CDR1 as SGHAT and CDR2 as FQNNGV. Deletions cut 1 base from V and 6 bases from J, with 8 bases between. The CDR3 is 13 amino acids. The CDR3 sequence is CASSLGSMDTQYF. DNA of the CDR3: TGTGCCAGCAGCTTAGGGTCAATGGATACGCAGTATTTT.

In DNA form, the CDR3 reads TGTGCCAGCAGCCACAACCGGGGGAATGAAAAACTGTTTTTT. Protein product: CASSHNRGNEKLFF. The V and J genes are TRBV11-2 and TRBJ1-4; perhaps TRBD1 as D (5 bases). Germline lookup yields CDR1 SGHAT and CDR2 FQNNGV. V shed 5 bases and J shed 5 bases, with 12 bases lying between them. The CDR3 covers 14 residues.

The chain is built from TRBV2 and TRBJ2-3; unclear D gene. The CDR3 is 13 residues long. V was clipped by 3 bases and J by 2 bases, with 6 bases between them. Germline assignment: CDR1 SNHLY and CDR2 FYNNEI. CDR3 in DNA: TGTGCCAGCAGTGAGAGTTTCACAGATACGCAGTATTTT. It is translated as CASSESFTDTQYF.

This clone was counted a single time. The chain couples TRBV27 to TRBJ2-7; D is uncertain. The CDR3 runs 14 residues. Germline V gene sequence: CDR1 MNHEY, CDR2 SMNVEV (reference sequence). Deletions cut 3 bases from V and 0 bases from J, with 9 bases between. CDR3 coding DNA: TGTGCCAGCAGTTTGATTGGTTTCTCCTACGAGCAGTACTTC. Translated: CASSLIGFSYEQYF.

The V gene is TRBV6-5, the J gene TRBJ2-7; 11 nucleotides match TRBD2. The V and J ends lost 7 bases and 3 bases, in that order; junction bases with no gene match: 8. CDR3 length: 15 amino acids. Germline lookup yields CDR1 MNHEY and CDR2 SVGAGI. The CDR3, as DNA: TGTGCCAGCACCCTAACTAGCGGGAGTATCTACGAGCAGTACTTC. Its translation is CASTLTSGSIYEQYF.

This chain joins TRBV7-7 and TRBJ2-1, with 9 bases identical to TRBD2. The CDR3 has 15 amino acids. V was pared by 3 bases and J by 8 bases, with 8 bases of the junction left unmatched. Germline lookup yields CDR1 SSHAT and CDR2 FNYEAQ (reference sequence). The DNA for the CDR3 is TGTGCCAGCAGCTTTGGTAGCGGGAGTGTCTATGAGCAGTTCTTC. This codes for CASSFGSGSVYEQFF.

This rearrangement joins TRBV14 to TRBJ2-7; 10 bases match TRBD1. Looked up from germline, CDR1 is SGHDN and CDR2 is FVKESK. The CDR3 has 18 residues. With V trimmed by 4 bases and J by 3 bases, 15 bases remained unmatched. CDR3: CASSPRDRGFVRYYEQYF. The CDR3 region has the DNA TGTGCCAGCAGCCCCCGGGACAGGGGCTTTGTACGGTACTACGAGCAGTACTTC.

V gene TRBV4-2 combines with J gene TRBJ2-1, with 10 bases lining up with TRBD2. Germline V CDR1 and CDR2: LGHNA, YNFKEQ. Trimming cost V 0 bases and J 9 bases; bases outside gene matches: 8. The CDR3 is 16 residues long. The CDR3 region has the DNA TGTGCCAGCAGCCAAGATGGGCTAGCGGGAGTAGGTGAGCAGTTCTTC. Its translation is CASSQDGLAGVGEQFF.

The chain carries TRBV14 and TRBJ1-2, with 8 bases identical to TRBD1. The germline CDR1 and CDR2 sequences are SGHDN and FVKESK. The CDR3 is 16 amino acids. With V trimmed by 1 base and J by 2 bases, 6 bases remained unmatched. The CDR3 here is CASSQALTGANYGYTF. Here the CDR3 DNA reads TGTGCCAGCAGCCAAGCCCTGACAGGGGCAAACTATGGCTACACCTTC.